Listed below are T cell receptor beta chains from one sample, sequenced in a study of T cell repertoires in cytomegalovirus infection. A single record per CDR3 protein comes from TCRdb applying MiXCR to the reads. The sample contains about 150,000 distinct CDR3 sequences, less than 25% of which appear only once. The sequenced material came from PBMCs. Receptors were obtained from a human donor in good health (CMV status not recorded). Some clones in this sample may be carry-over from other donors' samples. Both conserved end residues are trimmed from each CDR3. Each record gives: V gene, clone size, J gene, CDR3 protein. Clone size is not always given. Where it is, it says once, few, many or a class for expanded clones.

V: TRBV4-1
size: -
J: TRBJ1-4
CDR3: ASSQSYGEKLF

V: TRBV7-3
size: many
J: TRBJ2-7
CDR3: ASSHGLAGEYEQY

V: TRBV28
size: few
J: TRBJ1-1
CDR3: ASSYGRDEAF

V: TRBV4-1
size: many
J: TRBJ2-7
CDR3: ASSHEGAYEQY

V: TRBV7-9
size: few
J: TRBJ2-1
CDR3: ASSLAGGLGTNEQF

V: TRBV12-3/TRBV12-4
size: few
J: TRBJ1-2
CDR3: ASSPRGTGSGYT

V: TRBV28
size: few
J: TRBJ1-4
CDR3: ASRLTGAREKLF

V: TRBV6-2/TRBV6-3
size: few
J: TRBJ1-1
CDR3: ASSYVAPEGTEAF

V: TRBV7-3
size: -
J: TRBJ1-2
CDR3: ASSLDGTNYGYI

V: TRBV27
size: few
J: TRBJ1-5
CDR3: ASSFKQGGYQPQH

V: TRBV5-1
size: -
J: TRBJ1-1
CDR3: ASSLALGQGYEAF